The 17 T cell receptor beta chains below come from one sample, sequenced in a study of beta chain features in type 1 diabetes. Reverse transcribing all isolated RNA meant expressed TCRB transcripts were sequenced. Some clones are missing from TCRdb's copy, which holds only in-frame ones; the method was immunoSEQ multiplex PCR. The sample consists of some 270,000 clones, under 8.5% of them appearing once. The sequenced material came from central memory CD4+ T cells from blood. The receptors shown here come from a woman under 30 in good health.

This clone has more than one count but fewer than ten. The chain uses TRBV29-1 and TRBJ2-1, with 7 positions matching TRBD1. Germline CDR1 SQVTM, CDR2 ANQGSEA. The J segment lost 7 bases and the V segment lost 3 bases, leaving 3 bases of the junction unmatched. The length of the CDR3 is 12 residues. The CDR3 DNA reads as TGCAGCGTTGATGTCAGGGGGAATGAGCAGTTCTTC. Translated: CSVDVRGNEQFF.

This rearrangement joins TRBV7-2 to TRBJ2-1; D perhaps matches TRBD2 (6 bases). Germline loops: CDR1 SGHTA, CDR2 FQGNSA. The CDR3 has 15 residues. V dropped 2 bases and J dropped 7 bases, with 15 bases sitting between them. The CDR3 here is CASSLFTGSKNEQFF. Here the CDR3 DNA reads TGTGCCAGCAGCTTATTTACCGGGAGTAAGAATGAGCAGTTCTTC.

The V and J genes are TRBV7-2 and TRBJ1-2; D gene ambiguous. Trimming removed 3 bases from V and 12 bases from J, with 14 bases in between. This CDR3 has 12 residues. The germline CDR1 and CDR2 sequences are SGHTA and FQGNSA. In DNA form, the CDR3 reads TGTGCCAGCAGCTTGGGCACCGCTGTCAACACCTTC. This sequence encodes CASSLGTAVNTF.

The V call is TRBV27, the J call TRBJ2-7; unclear D gene. Trimming pared 4 bases from V and 6 bases from J, leaving 16 bases between. CDR3 length equals 14 residues. Germline V gives CDR1 MNHEY, CDR2 SMNVEV (reference sequence). Here the CDR3 reads CASSYADPLIEQYF. The CDR3 nucleotides read TGTGCCAGCAGTTACGCGGACCCCCTCATCGAGCAGTACTTC.

This clone was counted a few times. V usage is TRBV6-6 and J usage is TRBJ2-3; 10 nucleotides align to TRBD2. Trimming cost V 5 bases and J 7 bases; bases outside gene matches: 9. CDR1 is MNHNY and CDR2 is SVGAGI in the germline V gene (reference sequence). The CDR3 consists of 15 residues. CDR3 coding DNA: TGTGCCAGCAGTGGGACAGCGGGAGGGCCGAATACGCAGTATTTT. Translation gives CASSGTAGGPNTQYF.

The chain couples TRBV27 to TRBJ1-4; D possibly corresponds to TRBD1 (5 bases). Trimming shortened V by 7 bases and J by 4 bases, and 19 bases separated the two germline ends. Germline V gene lookup returns CDR1 MNHEY and CDR2 SMNVEV (reference sequence). The CDR3 extends over 16 amino acids. Written as DNA, the CDR3 is TGTGCCAGCACTCTTCCCCCCCGGGACGGTAATGAAAAACTGTTTTTT. Protein: CASTLPPRDGNEKLFF.

The V gene is TRBV30, the J gene TRBJ2-7, with unresolved D. CDR3 length: 12 amino acids. Germline CDR1 GTSNPN, CDR2 SVGIG (reference sequence). Trimming shortened V by 1 base and J by 2 bases, and 6 bases separated the two germline ends. CDR3 DNA sequence: TGTGCCTGGAGTGCCCAGGCCTACGAGCAGTACTTC. Its protein product is CAWSAQAYEQYF.

The gene calls are TRBV9 and TRBJ1-5; no firm D call. Germline V gives CDR1 SGDLS, CDR2 YYNGEE. Trimming pared 0 bases from V and 3 bases from J, leaving 4 bases between. The CDR3 totals 13 residues. In DNA form, the CDR3 reads TGTGCCAGCAGCGTAGATGACAATCAGCCCCAGCATTTT. Its translation: CASSVDDNQPQHF.

This chain uses TRBV6-1 with TRBJ2-7, with no clear D. Trimming removed 4 bases from V and 4 bases from J, with 17 bases in between. CDR3 length: 15 amino acids. Germline V gene data show CDR1 as MNHNS and CDR2 as SASEGT. CDR3 DNA sequence: TGTGCCAGCAGTGGGGGTGGCAGGCAATATTACGAGCAGTACGTC. It translates to CASSGGGRQYYEQYV.

The V gene is TRBV4-1, the J gene TRBJ2-1; 8 nucleotides align to TRBD1. The CDR3 sequence is 17 residues long. The germline V gene has CDR1 MGHRA and CDR2 YSYEKL. V shed 1 base and J 8 bases; nucleotides not matched to a gene: 13. CDR3: CASSQVPPDRVWDEQFF. The CDR3 DNA sequence: TGCGCCAGCAGCCAAGTACCCCCGGACAGGGTCTGGGATGAGCAGTTCTTC.

This clone was picked up many times. This chain joins TRBV19 and TRBJ1-5; no firm D call. The V and J ends lost 2 bases and 0 bases respectively, with 11 bases between them. The length of the CDR3 is 16 residues. CDR1 is LNHDA, CDR2 SQIVND, per germline (reference sequence). The CDR3 loop is CASSISGGYSNQPQHF. The DNA for the CDR3 is TGTGCCAGTAGTATATCTGGCGGTTATAGCAATCAGCCCCAGCATTTT.

Comments on this clone: Other DNA sequences from this sample encode an identical CDR3 as well. This chain joins TRBV28 and TRBJ2-5; 9 nucleotides match TRBD2. CDR1 and CDR2 (germline): MDHEN, SYDVKM. CDR3 length: 15 amino acids. The ends lost 3 bases at V and 2 bases at J; junction bases unmatched: 4. The CDR3 region is CASSFSSGGQETQYF. The DNA for the CDR3 is TGTGCCAGCAGTTTCAGTAGCGGGGGACAAGAGACCCAGTACTTC.

There are a few counts of this clone. The V and J genes are TRBV7-2 and TRBJ2-7; 7 bases agree with TRBD2. The V and J ends lost 5 bases and 3 bases, in that order; junction bases with no gene match: 1. This CDR3 region has 12 residues. Germline CDR1 and CDR2: SGHTA and FQGNSA. Written as DNA, the CDR3 is TGTGCCAGCAGCCCTAGCGGCTACGAGCAGTACGTC. It is translated as CASSPSGYEQYV.

This clone has a handful of counts. This chain connects TRBV5-6 to TRBJ1-2; D remains ambiguous. The CDR3 has 15 residues. Looked up from germline, CDR1 is SGHDT and CDR2 is YYEEEE. Trimming pared 2 bases from V and 4 bases from J, leaving 15 bases between. CDR3: CASSLEGREGYGYTF. DNA of the CDR3: TGTGCCAGCAGCTTAGAAGGACGAGAGGGCTATGGCTACACCTTC.

The chain links TRBV7-9 to TRBJ1-6; 7 positions agree with TRBD1. V was pared by 6 bases and J by 10 bases, with 9 bases of the junction left unmatched. From germline, CDR1 is SEHNR and CDR2 FQNEAQ (reference sequence). The CDR3 spans 14 residues. CDR3 amino acids: CASREGAAGSPLHF. CDR3 nucleotides: TGTGCCAGCAGGGAGGGGGCGGCAGGATCACCCCTCCACTTT.

This clone has more than one count but fewer than ten. The genes are TRBV2 and TRBJ1-3; no definite D call. The germline gives CDR1 SNHLY, CDR2 FYNNEI. V lost 8 bases and J lost 0, with 11 bases in between. This CDR3 has 14 residues. The CDR3 loop is CASAGFYSGNTIYF. DNA of the CDR3: TGTGCCAGCGCGGGCTTTTACTCTGGAAACACCATATATTTT.

This clone showed up many times. The genes are TRBV5-6 and TRBJ2-1; D call uncertain. Trimming stripped 4 bases from V and 0 bases from J, with 14 bases between. Germline CDR1 is SGHDT and CDR2 is YYEEEE. The CDR3 is 16 residues long. CDR3 amino acids: CASSLVVESSYNEQFF. The CDR3 nucleotides read TGTGCCAGCAGCCTCGTGGTCGAGAGCTCCTACAATGAGCAGTTCTTC.